This T cell receptor beta chain comes out of a study of shared clonotypes between healthy human individuals. Donors had no recently reported acute infections or vaccinations and were HIV-negative. Among the donors, all were Caucasian adults who lived in Nashville, Tennessee. This CDR3 has 14 amino acids. Per germline, CDR1 SNHLY and CDR2 FYNNEI. V lost 5 bases to trimming and J lost 5 bases; unmatched junction nucleotides: 5. Assay execution took place at the deep level. Using immunoSEQ multiplex PCR, the repertoire was profiled, and TCRdb retains in-frame clones only, with some absent. The sample has 2 million to 2.5 million clones, nearly 97% seen once.

The source is a man aged 18 to 35 in good health. The sequencing sample was made of naive CD4+ T cells sorted from blood. Subset denoted: CD45RA+ positively selected. This sequence joins TRBV2 and TRBJ2-2; TRBD1 matches 7 bases. This CDR3 reads CASSSDRTTGELFF. Written as DNA, the CDR3 is TGTGCCAGCAGTTCGGACAGGACGACCGGGGAGCTGTTTTTT.